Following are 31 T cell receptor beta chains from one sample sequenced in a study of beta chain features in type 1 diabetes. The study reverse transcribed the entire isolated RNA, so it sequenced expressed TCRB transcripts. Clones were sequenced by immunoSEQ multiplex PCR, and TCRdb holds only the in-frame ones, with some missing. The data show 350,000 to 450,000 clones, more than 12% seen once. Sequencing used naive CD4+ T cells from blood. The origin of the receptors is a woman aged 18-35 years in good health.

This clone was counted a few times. CDR3 DNA sequence: TGCGCCAGCAGCGTTGCAGGGTTAAAACCCTACGAGCAGTACTTC. Amino acids: CASSVAGLKPYEQYF. The chain uses TRBV5-1 and TRBJ2-7, with D maybe TRBD1 (5 bases). This CDR3 has 15 amino acids. V was cut by 4 bases and J by 2 bases, with 16 bases left in between. The germline V gene encodes CDR1 SGHRS and CDR2 YFSETQ.

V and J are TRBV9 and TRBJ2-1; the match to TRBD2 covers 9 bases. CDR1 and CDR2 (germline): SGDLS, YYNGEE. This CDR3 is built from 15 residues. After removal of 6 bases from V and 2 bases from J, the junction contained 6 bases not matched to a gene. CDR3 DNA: TGTGCCAGCACCTGGACTAGCGCGACCTACAATGAGCAGTTCTTC. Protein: CASTWTSATYNEQFF.

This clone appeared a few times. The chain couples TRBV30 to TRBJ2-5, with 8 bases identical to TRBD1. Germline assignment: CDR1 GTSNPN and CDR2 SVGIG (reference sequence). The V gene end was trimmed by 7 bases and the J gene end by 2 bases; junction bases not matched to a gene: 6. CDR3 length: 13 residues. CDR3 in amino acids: CAYRTGPQETQYF. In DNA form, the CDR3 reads TGTGCCTATAGGACAGGGCCTCAAGAGACCCAGTACTTC.

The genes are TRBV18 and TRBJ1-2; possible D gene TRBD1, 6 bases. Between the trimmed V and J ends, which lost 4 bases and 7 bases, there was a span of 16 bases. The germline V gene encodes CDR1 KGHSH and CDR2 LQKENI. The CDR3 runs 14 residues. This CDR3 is CASSRPTGLGGYTF. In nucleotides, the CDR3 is TGTGCCAGCTCACGACCAACAGGGTTAGGTGGCTACACCTTC.

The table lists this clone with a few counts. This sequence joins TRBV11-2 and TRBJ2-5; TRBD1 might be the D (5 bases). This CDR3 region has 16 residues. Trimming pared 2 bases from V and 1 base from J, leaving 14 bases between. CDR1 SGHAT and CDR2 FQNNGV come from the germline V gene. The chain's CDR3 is CASSLFGAMPQETQYF. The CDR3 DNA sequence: TGTGCCAGCAGCTTATTTGGGGCGATGCCCCAAGAGACCCAGTACTTC.

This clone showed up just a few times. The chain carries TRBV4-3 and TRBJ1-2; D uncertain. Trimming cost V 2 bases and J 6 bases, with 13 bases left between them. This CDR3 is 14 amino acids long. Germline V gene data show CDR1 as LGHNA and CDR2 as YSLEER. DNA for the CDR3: TGCGCCAGCAGCCAACTCTTCGCGCAGGATGGCTACACCTTC. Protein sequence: CASSQLFAQDGYTF.

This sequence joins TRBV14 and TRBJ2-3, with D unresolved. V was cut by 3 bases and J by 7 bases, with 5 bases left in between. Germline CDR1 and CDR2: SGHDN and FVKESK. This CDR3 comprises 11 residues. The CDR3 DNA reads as TGTGCCAGCAGCCATAGTAATACGCAGTATTTT. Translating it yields CASSHSNTQYF. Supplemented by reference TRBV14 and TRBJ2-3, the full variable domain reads EAGVTQFPSHSVIEKGQTVTLRCDPISGHDNLYWYRRVMGKEIKFLLHFVKESKQDESGMPNNRFLAERTGGTYSTLKVQPAELEDSGVYFCASSHSNTQYFGPGTRLTVL.

For the CDR3, the DNA is TGTGCCAGCAGCTTGGCCCAGGTTTACTATGGCTACACCTTC. It yields the protein CASSLAQVYYGYTF. The chain joins TRBV11-3 to TRBJ1-2, with D unclear. CDR3 size: 14 residues. Trimming removed 3 bases from V and 3 bases from J, with 11 bases in between. Germline assignment: CDR1 SGHNT and CDR2 YENEEA.

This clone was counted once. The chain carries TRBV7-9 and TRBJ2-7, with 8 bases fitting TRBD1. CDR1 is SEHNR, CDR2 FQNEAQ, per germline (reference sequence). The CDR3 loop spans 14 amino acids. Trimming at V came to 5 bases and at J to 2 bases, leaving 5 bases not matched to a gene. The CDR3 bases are TGTGCCAGCAGCACTGGACAGGGAGCCTACGAGCAGTACTTC. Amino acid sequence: CASSTGQGAYEQYF. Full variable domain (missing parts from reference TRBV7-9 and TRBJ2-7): DTGVSQNPRHKITKRGQNVTFRCDPISEHNRLYWYRQTLGQGPEFLTYFQNEAQLEKSRLLSDRFSAERPKGSFSTLEIQRTEQGDSAMYLCASSTGQGAYEQYFGPGTRLTVT.

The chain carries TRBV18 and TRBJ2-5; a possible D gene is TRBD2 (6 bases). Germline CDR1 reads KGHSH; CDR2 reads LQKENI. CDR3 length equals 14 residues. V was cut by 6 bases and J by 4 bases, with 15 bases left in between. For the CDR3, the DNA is TGTGCCAGCTCCCCCTACGGAGGGCCAGAGACCCAGTACTTC. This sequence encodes CASSPYGGPETQYF.

CDR3 nucleotide sequence: TGCGCCAGCAGCTTTACAGTCACAGATACGCAGTATTTT. Translation gives CASSFTVTDTQYF. The chain couples TRBV5-1 to TRBJ2-3; D remains ambiguous. Trimming left V 2 bases short and J 2 bases short, with 6 bases between. The germline gives CDR1 SGHRS, CDR2 YFSETQ. There are 13 residues in the CDR3.

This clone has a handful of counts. The CDR3 loop is CASSLVGQETQYF. The DNA of the CDR3 is TGCGCCAGCAGCTTGGTCGGCCAAGAGACCCAGTACTTC. The chain couples TRBV5-1 to TRBJ2-5; unclear D gene. Germline lookup yields CDR1 SGHRS and CDR2 YFSETQ. The length of the CDR3 is 13 residues. Trimming removed 0 bases at V and 1 base at J, with 4 bases between.

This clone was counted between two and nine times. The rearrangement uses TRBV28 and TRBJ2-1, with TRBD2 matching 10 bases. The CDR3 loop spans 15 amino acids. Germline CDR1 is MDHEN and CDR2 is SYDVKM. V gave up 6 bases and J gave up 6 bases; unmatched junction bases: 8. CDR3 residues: CASRAHSGGLNEQFF. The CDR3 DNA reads TGTGCCAGCAGAGCTCATAGCGGGGGGCTCAATGAGCAGTTCTTC.

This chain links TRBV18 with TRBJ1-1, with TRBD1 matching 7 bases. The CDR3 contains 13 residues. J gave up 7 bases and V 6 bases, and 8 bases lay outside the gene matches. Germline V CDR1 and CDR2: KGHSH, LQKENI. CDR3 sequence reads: CASSRQGSDEAFF. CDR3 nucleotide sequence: TGTGCCAGCTCCCGACAGGGAAGTGATGAAGCTTTCTTT.

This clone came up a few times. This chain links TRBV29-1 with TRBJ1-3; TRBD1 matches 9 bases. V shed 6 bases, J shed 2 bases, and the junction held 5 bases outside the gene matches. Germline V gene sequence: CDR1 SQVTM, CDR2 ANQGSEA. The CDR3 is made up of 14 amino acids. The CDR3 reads CSVAGQGTGNTIYF. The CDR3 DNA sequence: TGCAGCGTGGCAGGACAGGGGACTGGAAACACCATATATTTT.

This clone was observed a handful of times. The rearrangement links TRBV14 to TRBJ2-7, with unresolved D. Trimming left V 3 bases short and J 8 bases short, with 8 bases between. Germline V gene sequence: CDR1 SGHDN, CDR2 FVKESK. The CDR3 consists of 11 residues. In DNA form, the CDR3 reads TGTGCCAGCAGCCATACCGACAAGCAGTACTTC. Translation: CASSHTDKQYF.

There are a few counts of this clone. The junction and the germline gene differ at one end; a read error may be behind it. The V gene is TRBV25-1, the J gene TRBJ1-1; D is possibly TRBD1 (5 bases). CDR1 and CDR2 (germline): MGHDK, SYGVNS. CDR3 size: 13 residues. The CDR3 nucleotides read TGTGCCAGCATTGAACGGGGGAGCACTGAAGCTTTCTTT. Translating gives CASIERGSTEAFF.

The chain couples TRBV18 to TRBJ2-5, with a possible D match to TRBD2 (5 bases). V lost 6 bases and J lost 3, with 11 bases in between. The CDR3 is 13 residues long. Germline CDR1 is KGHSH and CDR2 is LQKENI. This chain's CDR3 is CASSTLREETQYF. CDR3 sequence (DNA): TGTGCCAGCTCCACGCTGCGGGAAGAGACCCAGTACTTC.

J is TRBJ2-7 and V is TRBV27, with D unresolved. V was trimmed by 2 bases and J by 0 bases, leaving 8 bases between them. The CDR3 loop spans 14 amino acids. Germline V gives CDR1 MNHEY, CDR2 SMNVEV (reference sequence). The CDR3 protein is CASSLHLSSYEQYF. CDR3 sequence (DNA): TGTGCCAGCAGTTTACATCTGAGCTCCTACGAGCAGTACTTC.

Written as DNA, the CDR3 is TGCAGCGTTGATTCGACAGCTGGAAACACCATATATTTT. Translated, it gives CSVDSTAGNTIYF. This chain joins TRBV29-1 and TRBJ1-3; a weak D match, TRBD1 (5 bases). Germline V gene lookup returns CDR1 SQVTM and CDR2 ANQGSEA. CDR3 length: 13 amino acids. Trimming took off 3 bases at V and 2 bases at J, with 8 bases between the two ends.

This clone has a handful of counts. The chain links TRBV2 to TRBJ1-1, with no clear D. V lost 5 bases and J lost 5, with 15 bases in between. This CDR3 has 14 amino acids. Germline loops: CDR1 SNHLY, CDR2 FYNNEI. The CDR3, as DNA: TGTGCCAGCAGTCCTCTCGGGGTCAGGACTGAAGCTTTCTTT. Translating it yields CASSPLGVRTEAFF.

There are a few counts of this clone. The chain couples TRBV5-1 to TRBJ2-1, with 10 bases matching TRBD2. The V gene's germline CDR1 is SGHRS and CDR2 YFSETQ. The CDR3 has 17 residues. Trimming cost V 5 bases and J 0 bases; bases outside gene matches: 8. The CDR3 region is CASSPRTSGSSYNEQFF. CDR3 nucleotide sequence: TGCGCCAGCAGTCCCAGGACTAGCGGAAGCTCCTACAATGAGCAGTTCTTC.

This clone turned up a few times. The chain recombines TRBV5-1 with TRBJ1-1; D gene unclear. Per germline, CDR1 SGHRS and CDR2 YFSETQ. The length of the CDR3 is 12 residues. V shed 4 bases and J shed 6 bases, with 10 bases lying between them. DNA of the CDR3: TGCGCCAGCAGCACTAACCGGGCTGAAGCTTTCTTT. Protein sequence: CASSTNRAEAFF.

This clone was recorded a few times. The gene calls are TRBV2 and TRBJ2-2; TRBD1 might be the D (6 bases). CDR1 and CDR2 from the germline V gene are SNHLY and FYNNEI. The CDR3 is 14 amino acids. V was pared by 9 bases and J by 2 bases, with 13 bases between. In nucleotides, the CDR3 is TGTGCCAGTTCCCCGGGACAAAACACCGGGGAGCTGTTTTTT. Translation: CASSPGQNTGELFF.

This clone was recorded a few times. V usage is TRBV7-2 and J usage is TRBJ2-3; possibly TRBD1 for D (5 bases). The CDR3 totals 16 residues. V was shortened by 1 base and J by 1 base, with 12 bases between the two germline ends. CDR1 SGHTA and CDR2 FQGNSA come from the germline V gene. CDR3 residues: CASSLVVTAGTDTQYF. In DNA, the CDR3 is TGTGCCAGCAGCTTAGTGGTGACAGCAGGCACAGATACGCAGTATTTT.

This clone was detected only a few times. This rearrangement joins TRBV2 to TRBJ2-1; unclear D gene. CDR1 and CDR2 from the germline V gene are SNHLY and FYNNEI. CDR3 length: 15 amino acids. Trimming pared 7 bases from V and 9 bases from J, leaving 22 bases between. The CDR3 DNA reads TGTGCCAGCACCGCTGGCCGAATCGTCAGTGTTGAGCAGTTCTTC. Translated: CASTAGRIVSVEQFF.

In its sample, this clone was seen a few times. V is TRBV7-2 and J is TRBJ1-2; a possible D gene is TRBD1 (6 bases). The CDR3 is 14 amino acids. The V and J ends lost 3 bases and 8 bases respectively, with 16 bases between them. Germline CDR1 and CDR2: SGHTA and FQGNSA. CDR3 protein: CASSLVGQSGGYTF. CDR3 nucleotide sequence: TGTGCCAGCAGCTTGGTGGGACAATCCGGAGGCTACACCTTC.

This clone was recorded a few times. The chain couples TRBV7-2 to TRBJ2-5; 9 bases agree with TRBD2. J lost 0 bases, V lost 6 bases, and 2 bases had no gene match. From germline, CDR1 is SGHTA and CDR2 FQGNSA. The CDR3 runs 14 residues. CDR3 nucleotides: TGTGCCAGCAGGCTAGCGGGGTACCAAGAGACCCAGTACTTC. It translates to CASRLAGYQETQYF.

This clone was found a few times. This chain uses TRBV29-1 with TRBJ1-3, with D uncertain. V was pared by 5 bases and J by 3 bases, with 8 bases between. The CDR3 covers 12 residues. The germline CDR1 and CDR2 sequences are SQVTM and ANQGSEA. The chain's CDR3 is CSVRGFGNTIYF. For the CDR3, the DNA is TGCAGCGTTAGAGGCTTTGGAAACACCATATATTTT.

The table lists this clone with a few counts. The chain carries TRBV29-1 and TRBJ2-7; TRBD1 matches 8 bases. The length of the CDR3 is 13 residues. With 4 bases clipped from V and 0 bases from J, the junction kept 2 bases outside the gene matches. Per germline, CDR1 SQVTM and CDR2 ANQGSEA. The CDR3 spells CSVGDRSSYEQYF. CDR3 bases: TGCAGCGTTGGGGACAGGAGCTCCTACGAGCAGTACTTC.

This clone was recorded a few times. CDR3 in amino acids: CASSVTGADTQYF. CDR3 bases: TGTGCCAGCAGCGTAACAGGGGCAGATACGCAGTATTTT. J is TRBJ2-3 and V is TRBV9; 7 positions match TRBD1. The germline CDR1 and CDR2 sequences are SGDLS and YYNGEE. This CDR3 spans 13 amino acids. The trim removed 1 base at V and 4 bases at J, leaving 0 bases unmatched. Complete variable domain (other parts from reference TRBV9 and TRBJ2-3): DSGVTQTPKHLITATGQRVTLRCSPRSGDLSVYWYQQSLDQGLQFLIQYYNGEERAKGNILERFSAQQFPDLHSELNLSSLELGDSALYFCASSVTGADTQYFGPGTRLTVL.